This TCR beta chain originates from a study of T cells in localized non-small cell lung cancer. Findings of the study overall: Appearing in adjacent lung were a median approximately 50 of the top 100 tumor clones. Measurement of T cell clonality placed uninvolved adjacent lung highest, above the level in tumor. Among blood samples, higher T cell density accompanied longer overall survival.

Measured with immunoSEQ multiplex PCR; TCRdb has only the in-frame clones, and not every one. Among about 72,000 clones listed, almost 85% were seen once. Notes on this clone: Its antigen is unknown.

From germline, CDR1 is SGHAT and CDR2 FQNNGV. V was clipped by 5 bases and J by 8 bases, with 18 bases between them. The CDR3 extends over 15 amino acids. The chain uses TRBV11-2 and TRBJ2-2; possibly TRBD1 or TRBD2 for D (5 bases each). Source: peripheral blood, taken before any cancer treatment. The clonotype was recovered from a female donor aged 60 or older with stage I lung adenocarcinoma. The CDR3 DNA reads as TGTGCCAGCAGCCAACTCCGGGGCCCCCCGGGGGAGCTGTTTTTT. It translates to CASSQLRGPPGELFF.